This T cell receptor (beta chain) was sequenced during a study of human T cells and chemical hapten exposure. The time point was: pre-sensitization, week 0. Regarding treatment: therapeutic diphenylcyclopropenone sensitization with weekly scalp DPC. V trimming: 3 bases; J trimming: 4 bases; junction bases outside the gene matches: 8. The CDR3 runs to 16 residues. This clonotype was detected a few times. TCRdb re-called the RACE reads through MiXCR, storing one row per CDR3 protein. The sample has approximately 320,000 distinct CDR3 sequences, roughly 6% seen once. The chain joins TRBV12-3 or TRBV12-4 to TRBJ2-7, with 11 bases aligning to TRBD2. This specimen consisted of whole blood, obtained in connection with sensitization to the hapten diphenylcyclopropenone (DPC). The receptor was derived from a woman under 30 with alopecia areata. Some clones in this sample may be carry-over from other donors' samples. The CDR3 coding sequence is TGTGCCAGCAGTTTGTTTAGCGGGGGGGCCGGGTACGAGCAGTACTTC. This translates into CASSLFSGGAGYEQYF.